A single sample gave rise to the 25 T cell receptor beta chains below, sequenced in a study of CD8 T cells in ankylosing spondylitis. TCRdb recomputed calls from the 5' RACE reads with MiXCR, one row per CDR3 protein. The sample has about 280,000 distinct CDR3 sequences; 20% are singletons. The specimen was blood, either unsorted or a sorted T cell fraction (not recorded which). Receptors were obtained from a male donor with ankylosing spondylitis or in good health (not recorded which).

In this sample, this clonotype turned up many times. The chain carries TRBV5-1 and TRBJ2-5; TRBD2 aligns across 10 bases. Losses at the gene ends were 4 bases for V and 1 base for J; bases not matched to a gene: 1. Germline V CDR1 and CDR2: SGHRS, YFSETQ. The CDR3 runs 14 residues. CDR3 region: CASSRLAGQETQYF. In DNA, the CDR3 is TGCGCCAGCAGCAGACTAGCGGGCCAAGAGACCCAGTACTTC.

The chain carries TRBV2 and TRBJ2-3, with 7 nucleotides matching TRBD2. Germline trimming cut 7 bases from V and 0 bases from J; bases unmatched to any gene: 10. The CDR3 extends over 16 amino acids. The germline gives CDR1 SNHLY, CDR2 FYNNEI. The CDR3 reads CASKTGGGPSTDTQYF. The CDR3 DNA reads as TGTGCCAGCAAAACTGGCGGGGGACCTAGCACAGATACGCAGTATTTT. The complete variable domain, with remaining parts taken from reference TRBV2 and TRBJ2-3, reads EPEVTQTPSHQVTQMGQEVILRCVPISNHLYFYWYRQILGQKVEFLVSFYNNEISEKSEIFDDQFSVERPDGSNFTLKIRSTKLEDSAMYFCASKTGGGPSTDTQYFGPGTRLTVL.

This clonotype turned up a few times. V usage is TRBV7-3 and J usage is TRBJ2-1; D gene unclear. V was cut by 4 bases and J by 4 bases, with 8 bases left in between. This CDR3 has 13 residues. Germline CDR1 is SGHTA and CDR2 is FQGTGA. The CDR3: CASSSPLYNEQFF. CDR3 nucleotides: TGTGCCAGCAGCTCGCCCCTTTACAATGAGCAGTTCTTC.

This sequence joins TRBV2 and TRBJ1-4; 9 bases fit TRBD1. V gave up 8 bases and J gave up 4 bases; unmatched junction bases: 8. The CDR3 extends over 15 amino acids. Germline V lookup: CDR1 SNHLY, CDR2 FYNNEI. The CDR3 bases are TGTGCCAGCGCCCGGGCGGGACAGGGTAATGAAAAACTGTTTTTT. Its translation: CASARAGQGNEKLFF.

At least ten counts were recorded for this clonotype. The V call is TRBV3-1, the J call TRBJ1-1; no clear D. The CDR3 runs 14 residues. The V end was cut by 1 base, the J end by 4 bases, with 10 bases between. Germline V lookup: CDR1 LGHDT, CDR2 YNNKEL (reference sequence). The CDR3 DNA reads as TGTGCCAGCAGCCAAGTTCCGGGGAGCACTGAAGCTTTCTTT. This translates into CASSQVPGSTEAFF. The full variable domain, rest sourced from reference TRBV3-1 and TRBJ1-1, is DTAVSQTPKYLVTQMGNDKSIKCEQNLGHDTMYWYKQDSKKFLKIMFSYNNKELIINETVPNRFSPKSPDKAHLNLHINSLELGDSAVYFCASSQVPGSTEAFFGQGTRLTVV.

This clonotype was recorded a few times. V is TRBV28 and J is TRBJ2-1; TRBD1 is a possible D gene (6 bases). Germline lookup yields CDR1 MDHEN and CDR2 SYDVKM. The ends were cut back, 8 bases at V and 2 bases at J, with 13 bases in the middle. The CDR3 extends over 14 amino acids. This CDR3 reads CASGRGGAYNEQFF. In DNA form, the CDR3 reads TGTGCCAGCGGGCGTGGGGGCGCCTACAATGAGCAGTTCTTC.

This clonotype was picked up a small number of times. This sequence joins TRBV5-1 and TRBJ2-3; D is undetermined. V was pared by 0 bases and J by 5 bases, with 13 bases between. CDR3 length: 15 residues. CDR1 and CDR2 from the germline V gene are SGHRS and YFSETQ. As DNA, the CDR3 is TGCGCCAGCAGCTTGGAGCGTCTAGTGGGAGATACGCAGTATTTT. Translated: CASSLERLVGDTQYF.

This clonotype showed up just a few times. The J gene is TRBJ2-7, the V gene TRBV10-3, with TRBD1 as a possible D gene (5 bases). The CDR3 runs to 14 residues. The V end was cut by 2 bases, the J end by 2 bases, with 10 bases between. Germline values: CDR1 ENHRY, CDR2 SYGVKD. Here the CDR3 reads CAISEGQDTYEQYV. Written as DNA, the CDR3 is TGTGCCATCAGTGAGGGTCAGGACACCTACGAGCAGTACGTC.

This sequence joins TRBV5-1 and TRBJ1-1; D possibly corresponds to TRBD1 (5 bases). The CDR3 has 15 residues. V dropped 2 bases and J dropped 1 base, with 12 bases sitting between them. Germline CDR1 and CDR2: SGHRS and YFSETQ. The CDR3: CASSLSGGTNTEAFF. The CDR3 DNA reads as TGCGCCAGCAGCTTATCCGGGGGTACGAACACTGAAGCTTTCTTT.

This clonotype was seen a handful of times. The chain is built from TRBV5-6 and TRBJ2-4, with D tentatively TRBD1 (6 bases). CDR3 size: 14 residues. CDR1 and CDR2 (germline): SGHDT, YYEEEE. Trimming removed 3 bases at V and 5 bases at J, with 12 bases between. Here the CDR3 reads CASSSTGTQNIQYF. In DNA form, the CDR3 reads TGTGCCAGCAGCTCAACAGGGACCCAAAACATTCAGTACTTC.

This clonotype was counted between two and nine times. V usage is TRBV12-3 or TRBV12-4 and J usage is TRBJ2-1; 9 bases map to TRBD2. The CDR3 covers 17 residues. The trim removed 3 bases at V and 6 bases at J, leaving 12 bases unmatched. The CDR3 DNA sequence: TGTGCCAGCAGTTTTCCGGGAGGCGGGAGGGCCGGCAATGAGCAGTTCTTC. It is translated as CASSFPGGGRAGNEQFF.

A few counts support this clonotype. The gene calls are TRBV27 and TRBJ2-7, with D possibly matching TRBD2 (6 bases). The V gene lost 2 bases and the J gene lost 3 bases, with 11 bases spanning the gap. The CDR3 consists of 14 residues. Germline V gene data show CDR1 as MNHEY and CDR2 as SMNVEV (reference sequence). The CDR3 coding sequence is TGTGCCAGCAGTTTAAGGCGGGGAAGCTACGAGCAGTACGTC. As protein: CASSLRRGSYEQYV.

This clonotype occurred a few times. This may come from a read error, since a much larger clone is one base off. The chain has TRBV28 and TRBJ2-5; D is uncertain. Germline CDR1 is MDHEN and CDR2 is SYDVKM. The CDR3 contains 10 residues. The CDR3 DNA sequence: TGTGCCAGCAGCCAACAGACCCAGTACTTC. Amino acid sequence: CASSQQTQYF.

This clonotype was recorded at least ten times. The chain links TRBV29-1 to TRBJ1-2; D possibly corresponds to TRBD1 (5 bases). Germline V gene sequence: CDR1 SQVTM, CDR2 ANQGSEA. CDR3 size: 13 residues. The germline V and J ends were trimmed by 4 bases and 5 bases, with 14 bases remaining between them. Written as DNA, the CDR3 is TGCAGCGTTGCCCGGGACGGAGATTATGGCTACACCTTC. Residues: CSVARDGDYGYTF.

This clonotype was detected only a few times. This rearrangement joins TRBV29-1 to TRBJ2-3, with D uncertain. The length of the CDR3 is 15 residues. V was trimmed by 1 base and J by 1 base, leaving 12 bases between them. Germline CDR1 and CDR2: SQVTM and ANQGSEA. DNA of the CDR3: TGCAGCGTTGAAGCGGGCCTTCTCCGCACAGATACGCAGTATTTT. It specifies CSVEAGLLRTDTQYF.

This clonotype has just a few counts. The rearrangement joins TRBV28 to TRBJ2-4, with D perhaps matching TRBD1 (5 bases). CDR1 is MDHEN, CDR2 SYDVKM, per germline. CDR3 length equals 14 residues. V was clipped by 7 bases and J by 0 bases, with 10 bases between them. The CDR3 coding sequence is TGTGCCAGCACAGGGAACTTAGCCAAAAACATTCAGTACTTC. This gives the protein CASTGNLAKNIQYF. The full variable domain, completed using reference TRBV28 and TRBJ2-4, is DVKVTQSSRYLVKRTGEKVFLECVQDMDHENMFWYRQDPGLGLRLIYFSYDVKMKEKGDIPEGYSVSREKKERFSLILESASTNQTSMYLCASTGNLAKNIQYFGAGTRLSVL.

In nucleotides, the CDR3 is TGTGCCAGCAGCTCTCTGGGGACAAACTCCTACAATGAGCAGTTCTTC. Translating it yields CASSSLGTNSYNEQFF. V usage is TRBV7-8 and J usage is TRBJ2-1; D perhaps matches TRBD1 (6 bases). Trimming removed 4 bases from V and 0 bases from J, with 13 bases in between. The CDR3 loop spans 16 amino acids. Germline V gives CDR1 SGHVS, CDR2 FQNEAQ. Looking up the rest from reference TRBV7-8 and TRBJ2-1 gives the full variable domain: GAGVSQSPRYKVAKRGQDVALRCDPISGHVSLFWYQQALGQGPEFLTYFQNEAQLDKSGLPSDRFFAERPEGSVSTLKIQRTQQEDSAVYLCASSSLGTNSYNEQFFGPGTRLTVL.

The chain links TRBV4-2 to TRBJ1-4; 8 positions match TRBD1. The J segment lost 8 bases and the V segment lost 1 base, leaving 12 bases of the junction unmatched. Germline V gene lookup returns CDR1 LGHNA and CDR2 YNFKEQ. The CDR3 is 17 residues long. DNA for the CDR3: TGTGCCAGCAGCCAAGGTTTAACCGGGACAGGAGACGAAAAACTGTTTTTT. This sequence encodes CASSQGLTGTGDEKLFF.

This clonotype was found many times. The J gene is TRBJ2-7, the V gene TRBV20-1, with D hard to call. V was cut by 1 base and J by 6 bases, with 7 bases left in between. Germline values: CDR1 DFQATT, CDR2 SNEGSKA (reference sequence). This CDR3 is built from 11 residues. The CDR3 DNA is TGCAGTGCTAGAGCCCGCCTCGAGCAGTACGTC. Its protein product is CSARARLEQYV.

The chain couples TRBV21-1 to TRBJ1-5. TRBV21-1 represents a pseudogene. The CDR3 runs to 14 residues. CDR3 sequence reads: CASTTGSRHWPQHF. The CDR3 nucleotides read TGTGCCAGCACCACCGGGTCTCGGCATTGGCCCCAGCATTTT.

The V and J genes are TRBV3-1 and TRBJ2-4; D is unresolved. CDR1 is LGHDT, CDR2 YNNKEL, per germline (reference sequence). CDR3 length: 12 residues. V lost 3 bases, J lost 6 bases, and 6 bases lay in between. The CDR3 spells CASSHRGNIQYF. CDR3 bases: TGTGCCAGCAGCCACCGCGGAAACATTCAGTACTTC. Full variable domain (rest looked up from reference TRBV3-1 and TRBJ2-4): DTAVSQTPKYLVTQMGNDKSIKCEQNLGHDTMYWYKQDSKKFLKIMFSYNNKELIINETVPNRFSPKSPDKAHLNLHINSLELGDSAVYFCASSHRGNIQYFGAGTRLSVL.

The chain has TRBV6-1 and TRBJ1-2; D is unresolved. The CDR3 has 15 residues. Deletions cut 0 bases from V and 5 bases from J, with 13 bases between. Germline CDR1 reads MNHNS; CDR2 reads SASEGT. CDR3 protein: CASSEAEGMRYGYTF. The CDR3 DNA sequence: TGTGCCAGCAGTGAAGCAGAGGGTATGCGATATGGCTACACCTTC.

The chain recombines TRBV24-1 with TRBJ2-1; 7 positions match TRBD1. The CDR3 covers 15 residues. Trimming took 4 bases from V and 3 from J; bases not matched to a gene: 5. The germline CDR1 and CDR2 sequences are KGHDR and SFDVKD. CDR3 nucleotide sequence: TGTGCCACCAGTGACATCAACAGGGGCTACAATGAGCAGTTCTTC. As protein: CATSDINRGYNEQFF.

This clonotype was observed at least ten times. The chain couples TRBV9 to TRBJ2-5; 7 bases align to TRBD2. CDR1 is SGDLS and CDR2 is YYNGEE in the germline V gene. The CDR3 loop spans 15 amino acids. V lost 0 bases, J lost 1 base, and 3 bases stayed unmatched. The CDR3 coding sequence is TGTGCCAGCAGCGTAGATTCTAGCGGCCAAGAGACCCAGTACTTC. Protein product: CASSVDSSGQETQYF. The variable domain in full, with the rest retrieved from reference TRBV9 and TRBJ2-5, is DSGVTQTPKHLITATGQRVTLRCSPRSGDLSVYWYQQSLDQGLQFLIQYYNGEERAKGNILERFSAQQFPDLHSELNLSSLELGDSALYFCASSVDSSGQETQYFGPGTRLLVL.

The genes are TRBV7-8 and TRBJ2-7; TRBD1 aligns across 7 bases. This CDR3 has 14 amino acids. Germline loops: CDR1 SGHVS, CDR2 FQNEAQ. V lost 5 bases to trimming and J lost 0 bases; unmatched junction nucleotides: 4. The CDR3, as DNA: TGTGCCAGCAGCCACGGGACAGTCTCCTACGAGCAGTACGTC. Encoded protein: CASSHGTVSYEQYV.